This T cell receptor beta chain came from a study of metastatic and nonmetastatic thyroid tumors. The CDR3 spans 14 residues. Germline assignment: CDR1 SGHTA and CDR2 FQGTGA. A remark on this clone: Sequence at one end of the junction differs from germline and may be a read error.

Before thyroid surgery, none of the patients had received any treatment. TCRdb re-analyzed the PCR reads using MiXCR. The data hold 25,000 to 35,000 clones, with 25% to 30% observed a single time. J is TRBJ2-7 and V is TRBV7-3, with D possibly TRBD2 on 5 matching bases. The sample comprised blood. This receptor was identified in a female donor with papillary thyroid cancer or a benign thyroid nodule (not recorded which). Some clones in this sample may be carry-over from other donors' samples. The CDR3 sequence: CASGPAGLPYDQYF. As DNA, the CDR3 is TGTGCCAGCGGACCAGCTGGACTTCCCTACGATCAGTACTTC. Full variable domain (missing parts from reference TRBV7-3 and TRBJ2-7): GAGVSQTPSNKVTEKGKYVELRCDPISGHTALYWYRQSLGQGPEFLIYFQGTGAADDSGLPNDRFFAVRPEGSVSTLKIQRTERGDSAVYLCASGPAGLPYDQYFGPGTRLTVT.